These T cell receptor beta chains were read from a single sample in a study of blood T cells in healthy people across ages. TCRdb analysed the 5' RACE reads with MiXCR anew, one entry per CDR3 protein. The sample holds 500,000 to 650,000 distinct CDR3 sequences; 27% are singletons and the top ten take under 4.5%. These data were also reused for a study on T cells of mothers and their children.

The sequencing sample was made of blood. The receptors come from a boy aged 2-9 years in good health. Both conserved end residues are part of each CDR3. The order of the fields is V gene, J gene, D gene, clone size, CDR3 DNA, CDR3 protein. D genes are given only for firm matches. Clone size is not always given. Where it is, it says once, few, many or a class for expanded clones.

v_gene: TRBV19
j_gene: TRBJ1-5
d_gene: .
abundance: few
CDR3nt: TGTGCCAGTAGTACCCGGGCTTGGGGCAATCAGCCCCAGCATTTT
CDR3aa: CASSTRAWGNQPQHF

v_gene: TRBV10-3
j_gene: TRBJ2-5
d_gene: .
abundance: few
CDR3nt: TGTGCCATCAGTGACAGGGACGAGACCCAGTACTTC
CDR3aa: CAISDRDETQYF

v_gene: TRBV20-1
j_gene: TRBJ1-6
d_gene: .
abundance: few
CDR3nt: TGCAGTGCTAGAGACGGAATGGAGACCTATAATTCACCCCTCCACTTT
CDR3aa: CSARDGMETYNSPLHF

v_gene: TRBV27
j_gene: TRBJ2-4
d_gene: .
abundance: .
CDR3nt: TGTGCCAGCAGTATAGATAGGGGGAGTAACATTCAGTACTTC
CDR3aa: CASSIDRGSNIQYF

v_gene: TRBV5-6
j_gene: TRBJ2-5
d_gene: .
abundance: few
CDR3nt: TGTGCCAGCAGCGCGACGACCACCCGGCGGGAGACCCAGTACTTC
CDR3aa: CASSATTTRRETQYF

v_gene: TRBV14
j_gene: TRBJ2-1
d_gene: .
abundance: few
CDR3nt: TGTGCCAGCAGCCAAGCGATCAATCCCTTGGGTGAGCAGTTCTTC
CDR3aa: CASSQAINPLGEQFF

v_gene: TRBV20-1
j_gene: TRBJ2-4
d_gene: .
abundance: .
CDR3nt: TGCAGTGCCGTGGTGGGGGTCAAAAACATTCAGTACTTC
CDR3aa: CSAVVGVKNIQYF

v_gene: TRBV6-5
j_gene: TRBJ2-5
d_gene: .
abundance: .
CDR3nt: TGTGCCAGCAGTTACGGTCCAGCCCAAGAGACCCAGTACTTC
CDR3aa: CASSYGPAQETQYF

v_gene: TRBV9
j_gene: TRBJ2-3
d_gene: .
abundance: .
CDR3nt: TGTGCCAGCAGCGTAGACTGGGGCACAGATACGCAGTATTTT
CDR3aa: CASSVDWGTDTQYF

v_gene: TRBV29-1
j_gene: TRBJ2-2
d_gene: .
abundance: .
CDR3nt: TGCAGCGTTGATGTCCAGGGGACGAACACCGGGGAGCTGTTTTTT
CDR3aa: CSVDVQGTNTGELFF

v_gene: TRBV18
j_gene: TRBJ2-3
d_gene: TRBD2
abundance: .
CDR3nt: TGTGCCAGCTCACCGCGACTAGCGGGAAGTACAGATACGCAGTATTTT
CDR3aa: CASSPRLAGSTDTQYF

v_gene: TRBV9
j_gene: TRBJ2-5
d_gene: .
abundance: few
CDR3nt: TGTGCCAGCAGCGTAGGATTAGCCGCAGAGACCCAGTACTTC
CDR3aa: CASSVGLAAETQYF

v_gene: TRBV20-1
j_gene: TRBJ2-5
d_gene: .
abundance: .
CDR3nt: TGCAGTGCTACCCCTAGAGGAGAGACCCAGTACTTC
CDR3aa: CSATPRGETQYF

v_gene: TRBV29-1
j_gene: TRBJ2-1
d_gene: TRBD2
abundance: few
CDR3nt: TGCAGCGTGGCTCTAGCGGGATCTGGGAATGAGCAGTTCTTC
CDR3aa: CSVALAGSGNEQFF

v_gene: TRBV7-2
j_gene: TRBJ1-1
d_gene: .
abundance: .
CDR3nt: TGTGCCAGCAGCCCTGCGACAGCGAACACTGAAGCTTTCTTT
CDR3aa: CASSPATANTEAFF

v_gene: TRBV12-3/TRBV12-4
j_gene: TRBJ1-5
d_gene: .
abundance: .
CDR3nt: TGTGCCAGCAGTTTTCGACAGCCCCAGCATTTT
CDR3aa: CASSFRQPQHF

v_gene: TRBV15
j_gene: TRBJ2-1
d_gene: .
abundance: few
CDR3nt: TGTGCCACCAGCAGAAATGCCCTTTTTGAAGAGGGCTCCTACAATGAGCAGTTCTTC
CDR3aa: CATSRNALFEEGSYNEQFF

v_gene: TRBV5-1
j_gene: TRBJ2-3
d_gene: TRBD2
abundance: .
CDR3nt: TGCGCCAGCAGCGTAGAGCCGGGACTAGCGGGAGGCCCTGCTAGCACAGATACGCAGTATTTT
CDR3aa: CASSVEPGLAGGPASTDTQYF

v_gene: TRBV5-1
j_gene: TRBJ2-6
d_gene: .
abundance: few
CDR3nt: TGCGCCAGCAGCTTAGAGAGTTCCAACGTCCTGACTTTC
CDR3aa: CASSLESSNVLTF

v_gene: TRBV11-2
j_gene: TRBJ2-5
d_gene: .
abundance: .
CDR3nt: TGTGCCAGCAGCTTATCATGGGGGTCCGAGACCCAGTACTTC
CDR3aa: CASSLSWGSETQYF

v_gene: TRBV7-2
j_gene: TRBJ2-1
d_gene: .
abundance: .
CDR3nt: TGTGCCAGCAGCTTCCGAGAGGGTACCTACAATGAGCAGTTCTTC
CDR3aa: CASSFREGTYNEQFF

v_gene: TRBV28
j_gene: TRBJ2-7
d_gene: TRBD1
abundance: .
CDR3nt: TGTGCCAGCAGTACCTGGACAGGGGGCGGCGGGAGGGCCTCCTACGAGCAGTACTTC
CDR3aa: CASSTWTGGGGRASYEQYF

v_gene: TRBV5-1
j_gene: TRBJ2-1
d_gene: TRBD2
abundance: .
CDR3nt: TGCGCCAGCAGCCCAACGCGACGCTTTCAGAGGACTAGCGGGAGTAATGAGCAGTTCTTC
CDR3aa: CASSPTRRFQRTSGSNEQFF

v_gene: TRBV20-1
j_gene: TRBJ1-3
d_gene: .
abundance: .
CDR3nt: TGCAGTGCCCGGGACACGAGCTCTGGAAACACCATATATTTT
CDR3aa: CSARDTSSGNTIYF

v_gene: TRBV7-2
j_gene: TRBJ2-7
d_gene: .
abundance: few
CDR3nt: TGTGCCAGCCGGGCGAGCGGCTACGAGCAGTACTTC
CDR3aa: CASRASGYEQYF

v_gene: TRBV7-2
j_gene: TRBJ2-7
d_gene: .
abundance: .
CDR3nt: TGTGCCAGCAGCGAAAGCTCCTACGAGCAGTACTTC
CDR3aa: CASSESSYEQYF

v_gene: TRBV12-3/TRBV12-4
j_gene: TRBJ1-2
d_gene: .
abundance: many
CDR3nt: TGTGCCAGCAGTTTTAGGGGAGGAAACTATGGCTACACCTTC
CDR3aa: CASSFRGGNYGYTF

v_gene: TRBV20-1
j_gene: TRBJ2-7
d_gene: TRBD2
abundance: few
CDR3nt: TGCAGTGCTAGAGGAATCTCCGGTGTAGCGGGCGAGCAGTACTTC
CDR3aa: CSARGISGVAGEQYF

v_gene: TRBV28
j_gene: TRBJ2-3
d_gene: .
abundance: .
CDR3nt: TGTGCCAGCAGTTTATTCGCCTCACTGGCGGGAACCACAGATACGCAGTATTTT
CDR3aa: CASSLFASLAGTTDTQYF

v_gene: TRBV7-2
j_gene: TRBJ2-1
d_gene: TRBD2
abundance: .
CDR3nt: TGTGCCAGCAGCCCCGACGGGACTAGCAGAAACAATGAGCAGTTCTTC
CDR3aa: CASSPDGTSRNNEQFF

v_gene: TRBV29-1
j_gene: TRBJ2-7
d_gene: .
abundance: .
CDR3nt: TGCAGCGTTGTCTCTAGGTACGAGCAGTACTTC
CDR3aa: CSVVSRYEQYF

v_gene: TRBV7-3
j_gene: TRBJ2-3
d_gene: TRBD1
abundance: .
CDR3nt: TGTGCCAGCAGCTCGATCGGGACAGGGGCTGATACGCAGTATTTT
CDR3aa: CASSSIGTGADTQYF

v_gene: TRBV7-9
j_gene: TRBJ1-1
d_gene: .
abundance: .
CDR3nt: TGTGCCAGCAGCCCCTCGGGGTACACTGAAGCTTTCTTT
CDR3aa: CASSPSGYTEAFF

v_gene: TRBV4-2
j_gene: TRBJ2-3
d_gene: TRBD2
abundance: once
CDR3nt: TGTGCCAGCAGCCAAGGCCGGAGCGGGGGGTCGCCGGATACGCAGTATTTT
CDR3aa: CASSQGRSGGSPDTQYF

v_gene: TRBV30
j_gene: TRBJ1-5
d_gene: .
abundance: few
CDR3nt: TGTGCCTGGAGTGTACAGGGCATTCAGCCCCAGCATTTT
CDR3aa: CAWSVQGIQPQHF

v_gene: TRBV9
j_gene: TRBJ2-3
d_gene: TRBD2
abundance: .
CDR3nt: TGTGCCAGCAGCGTAGTAGCGGGGGAGGATACGCAGTATTTT
CDR3aa: CASSVVAGEDTQYF

v_gene: TRBV5-1
j_gene: TRBJ2-7
d_gene: .
abundance: .
CDR3nt: TGCGCCAGCAGCCCCAGGACAGTGACCTCCTACGAGCAGTACTTC
CDR3aa: CASSPRTVTSYEQYF

v_gene: TRBV29-1
j_gene: TRBJ2-7
d_gene: .
abundance: few
CDR3nt: TGCAGCGCAGGGGACGGAGCCTACGAGCAGTACTTC
CDR3aa: CSAGDGAYEQYF

v_gene: TRBV7-3
j_gene: TRBJ2-1
d_gene: TRBD2
abundance: .
CDR3nt: TGTGCCAGCAGCCCCTTAGCGGGGGAACCCTACAATGAGCAGTTCTTC
CDR3aa: CASSPLAGEPYNEQFF

v_gene: TRBV11-2
j_gene: TRBJ1-1
d_gene: .
abundance: few
CDR3nt: TGTGCCAGCAGCTTAGACCGGGTAGCTTTCTTT
CDR3aa: CASSLDRVAFF

v_gene: TRBV14
j_gene: TRBJ1-2
d_gene: .
abundance: .
CDR3nt: TGTGCCAGCAGCCGCGCCAGAAACTATGGCTACACCTTC
CDR3aa: CASSRARNYGYTF

v_gene: TRBV24-1
j_gene: TRBJ2-1
d_gene: TRBD1
abundance: .
CDR3nt: TGTGCCACCAGTGATCCGGGGACAGGGTGGAATGAGCAGTTCTTC
CDR3aa: CATSDPGTGWNEQFF

v_gene: TRBV27
j_gene: TRBJ1-6
d_gene: TRBD1
abundance: .
CDR3nt: TGTGCCAGCAGTTTATATACACAGGGGAATTCACCCCTCCACTTT
CDR3aa: CASSLYTQGNSPLHF

v_gene: TRBV21-1
j_gene: TRBJ2-7
d_gene: .
abundance: .
CDR3nt: TGTGCCAGCAGCAAAATCCAATCGGAACTAGCGGACTACGAGCAGTACTTC
CDR3aa: CASSKIQSELADYEQYF

v_gene: TRBV4-3
j_gene: TRBJ2-3
d_gene: TRBD1
abundance: .
CDR3nt: TGCGCCAGCAGCCAAGATGGGCAGGGGGGCACAGATACGCAGTATTTT
CDR3aa: CASSQDGQGGTDTQYF

v_gene: TRBV20-1
j_gene: TRBJ2-5
d_gene: .
abundance: .
CDR3nt: TGCAGTGCTGCAGACAGAAACCAAGAGACCCAGTACTTC
CDR3aa: CSAADRNQETQYF

v_gene: TRBV7-2
j_gene: TRBJ2-3
d_gene: .
abundance: .
CDR3nt: TGTGCCAGCAGCTTAGACAGGGAAGGCCCGCAGTATTTT
CDR3aa: CASSLDREGPQYF

v_gene: TRBV7-9
j_gene: TRBJ2-3
d_gene: .
abundance: few
CDR3nt: TGTGCCAGCAGCTTACCTCGGGGGGCTCCCGGAGATACGCAGTATTTT
CDR3aa: CASSLPRGAPGDTQYF

v_gene: TRBV3-1
j_gene: TRBJ2-7
d_gene: .
abundance: .
CDR3nt: TGTGCCAGCAGCCAAGATGACCAGGGGCCCGAGCAGTACTTC
CDR3aa: CASSQDDQGPEQYF

v_gene: TRBV7-2
j_gene: TRBJ2-5
d_gene: TRBD2
abundance: few
CDR3nt: TGTGCCAGCAGCTTACGGACTAGCGGGGTTGAGACCCAGTACTTC
CDR3aa: CASSLRTSGVETQYF

v_gene: TRBV4-1
j_gene: TRBJ2-7
d_gene: .
abundance: few
CDR3nt: TGCGCCAGCAGCCAAGACAGGGGATGGGGAGGAGGCGAGCAGTACTTC
CDR3aa: CASSQDRGWGGGEQYF

v_gene: TRBV10-3
j_gene: TRBJ1-2
d_gene: TRBD1
abundance: .
CDR3nt: TGTGCCATCAGCGTTCCGGGACAGGGATCCGTGGTGGATGGCTACACCTTC
CDR3aa: CAISVPGQGSVVDGYTF

v_gene: TRBV6-5
j_gene: TRBJ2-7
d_gene: TRBD2
abundance: few
CDR3nt: TGTGCCAGCAGTGGGGGTTGGGGGTCCCGCGGGGGGGAAAAGTACTTC
CDR3aa: CASSGGWGSRGGEKYF

v_gene: TRBV29-1
j_gene: TRBJ2-4
d_gene: .
abundance: .
CDR3nt: TGCAGCGTTGTACAGCTAGCCAAAAACATTCAGTACTTC
CDR3aa: CSVVQLAKNIQYF

v_gene: TRBV2
j_gene: TRBJ2-5
d_gene: TRBD2
abundance: few
CDR3nt: TGTGCCAGCAGGGAACCAGGACTAGCGGGAGGGTTGGAGACCCAGTACTTC
CDR3aa: CASREPGLAGGLETQYF